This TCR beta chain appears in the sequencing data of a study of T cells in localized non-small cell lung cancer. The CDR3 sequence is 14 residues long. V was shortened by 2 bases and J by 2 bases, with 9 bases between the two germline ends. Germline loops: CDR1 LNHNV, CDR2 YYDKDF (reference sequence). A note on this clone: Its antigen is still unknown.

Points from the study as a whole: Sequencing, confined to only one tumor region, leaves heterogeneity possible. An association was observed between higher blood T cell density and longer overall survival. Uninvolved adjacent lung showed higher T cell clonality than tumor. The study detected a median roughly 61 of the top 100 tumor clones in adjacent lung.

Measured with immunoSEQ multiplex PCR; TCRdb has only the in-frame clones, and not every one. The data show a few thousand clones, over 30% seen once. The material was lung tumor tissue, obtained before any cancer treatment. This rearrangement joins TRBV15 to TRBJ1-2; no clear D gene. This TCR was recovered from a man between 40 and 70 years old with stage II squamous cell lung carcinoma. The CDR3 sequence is CATSRPGINYGYTF. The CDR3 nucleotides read TGTGCCACCAGCAGACCGGGGATCAACTATGGCTACACCTTC. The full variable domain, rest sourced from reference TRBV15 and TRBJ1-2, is DAMVIQNPRYQVTQFGKPVTLSCSQTLNHNVMYWYQQKSSQAPKLLFHYYDKDFNNEADTPDNFQSRRPNTSFCFLDIRSPGLGDTAMYLCATSRPGINYGYTFGSGTRLTVV.